This T cell receptor (beta chain) derives from a study of early T cells in non-severe SARS-CoV-2 infection. Overall study context: From unsorted whole blood, bulk RNA was sequenced, and the chains remained unpaired. Study results and limitations: Private and CD4 specificities were missed by VDJdb matching, which favored anti-spike CD8 responses.

On this clonotype itself: Its antigen is unknown. At one end the junction does not follow the germline gene, possibly because of a read error.

Molecules of cDNA were individually given unique molecular identifiers that were attached to them. TCRdb called the 5' RACE reads again in MiXCR, with one record for every CDR3 protein. The sample lists tens of thousands of distinct CDR3 sequences, around 6.1% occurring once. Germline CDR1 and CDR2: DFQATT and SNEGSKA (reference sequence). The CDR3 is 11 amino acids. The chain couples TRBV20-1 to TRBJ2-7; D possibly corresponds to TRBD1 (5 bases). The sequence was obtained from an adult who was a healthcare worker with PCR-confirmed SARS-CoV-2 infection or an uninfected control (not recorded which). The input for sequencing was whole blood, taken at baseline. CDR3 loop: CSANRARDEKF. The DNA of the CDR3 is TGCAGTGCTAATCGCGCCAGGGATGAGAAGTTC.